This TCR beta chain was profiled in a study of blood T cell repertoires in COVID-19. The table came from immunoSEQ multiplex PCR; TCRdb's copy has only in-frame clones and leaves some out. The sample consists of about 240,000 clones, approximately 86% of them appearing once. The germline gives CDR1 LNHDA, CDR2 SQIVND (reference sequence). This CDR3 has 14 amino acids. Trimming stripped 1 base from V and 2 bases from J, with 9 bases between. This receptor was identified in a woman aged 35 to 49 with acute COVID-19. Sequencing used PBMCs or T cells enriched from blood (not recorded which). This chain connects TRBV19 to TRBJ2-7; D is undetermined. The CDR3 protein is CASSIVGSPYEQYF. The CDR3 DNA reads as TGTGCCAGTAGTATAGTGGGCAGCCCCTACGAGCAGTACTTC.